Detailed here is one T cell receptor (beta chain). Its specificity is not known. These donors were members of the approximately 120-subject validation cohort, a group separate from the approximately 620-subject first cohort. The CDR3 is made up of 16 amino acids. Trimming removed 1 base from V and 3 bases from J, with 14 bases in between. Germline V lookup: CDR1 SGHDT, CDR2 YYEEEE. Repertoires were generated with immunoSEQ multiplex PCR, while TCRdb's copy carries only in-frame clones and drops some. The sample includes under 300,000 clones, approximately 86% of them seen just once. The data belong to a study of cytomegalovirus exposure and HLA in healthy donors. As for the study in general: The same platform as the approximately 670 first-cohort repertoires was used for the roughly 130 validation repertoires, a later analysis reported.

Study-wide findings and caveats: Investigators reported approximately 150 TCR beta chains as tied to cytomegalovirus. The classifier reportedly diagnosed cytomegalovirus status with high specificity and sensitivity.

The chain is built from TRBV5-6 and TRBJ1-5; TRBD1 might be the D (5 bases). This TCR was sampled from a woman in her late teens or twenties in good health and CMV-seronegative. The material sequenced was PBMCs. The CDR3 here is CASSLFGGLHNQPQHF. The CDR3 DNA sequence: TGTGCCAGCAGCTTGTTCGGGGGATTGCACAATCAGCCCCAGCATTTT.